This T cell receptor (beta chain) originates from a study of cytomegalovirus exposure and HLA in healthy donors. Primers included in the PCR were 60 Vbeta and 13 Jbeta primers. TCRdb keeps only in-frame clones here, not all; method: immunoSEQ multiplex PCR. The table shows more than 85,000 clones, with more than 9.5% occurring only once. This CDR3 spans 15 amino acids. Looked up from germline, CDR1 is MNHEY and CDR2 is SMNVEV (reference sequence). The J segment lost 3 bases and the V segment lost 2 bases, leaving 6 bases of the junction unmatched. Notes on the study in general: Other equally common chains were less clonally expanded than HLA-associated TCR beta chains, a later analysis showed.

For this clone: What it binds is not known.

The chain carries TRBV27 and TRBJ2-7, with 8 nucleotides matching TRBD1. The source is a man aged 35-49 years in good health and CMV-seropositive. The sample taken for sequencing was PBMCs. CDR3 bases: TGTGCCAGCAGTTTACGAGGACAGGGCCTCTACGAGCAGTACTTC. The encoded protein is CASSLRGQGLYEQYF.